The 27 T cell receptor beta chains in this list originate from one sample, sequenced in a study of tumour-infiltrating T cells in Burkitt lymphoma. The repertoire was sequenced with immunoSEQ multiplex PCR; TCRdb's copy has only in-frame clones and lacks some. The table has about 15,000 clones, roughly 80% seen once; the top ten hold approximately 7%. Specimen: tumor tissue. The origin of the receptors is a human donor with diffuse large B-cell lymphoma.

The chain links TRBV6-1 to TRBJ1-1; TRBD1 matches at 7 bases. This CDR3 is 13 amino acids long. With 5 bases clipped from V and 5 bases from J, the junction kept 5 bases outside the gene matches. The germline V gene encodes CDR1 MNHNS and CDR2 SASEGT. The CDR3 sequence: CASSSGGSTEAFF. The CDR3 DNA sequence: TGTGCCAGCAGTTCAGGGGGAAGTACTGAAGCTTTCTTT.

This rearrangement joins TRBV4-1 to TRBJ1-2; TRBD1 matches at 7 bases. Germline assignment: CDR1 MGHRA and CDR2 YSYEKL. The CDR3 runs to 16 residues. V shed 5 bases, J shed 4 bases, and the junction held 13 bases outside the gene matches. Here the CDR3 reads CASSANPGTASYGYTF. CDR3 coding DNA: TGCGCCAGCAGCGCGAACCCCGGGACAGCCTCCTATGGCTACACCTTC.

V usage is TRBV14 and J usage is TRBJ2-2; the match to TRBD2 covers 11 bases. CDR3 length: 17 residues. V was pared by 4 bases and J by 5 bases, with 9 bases of the junction left unmatched. The germline V gene encodes CDR1 SGHDN and CDR2 FVKESK. CDR3 sequence (DNA): TGTGCCAGCAGCCTATCGGGACTAGCGGAAGTTACCGGGGAGCTGTTTTTT. Its protein product is CASSLSGLAEVTGELFF.

The V call is TRBV29-1, the J call TRBJ1-1; 9 nucleotides match TRBD1. Germline CDR1 is SQVTM and CDR2 is ANQGSEA. The CDR3 has 14 residues. J lost 5 bases, V lost 5 bases, and 9 bases had no gene match. The CDR3 DNA sequence: TGCAGCGTTCCTTTATCGACAGGGGGGACTGAAGCTTTCTTT. Protein product: CSVPLSTGGTEAFF. Looking up the rest from reference TRBV29-1 and TRBJ1-1 gives the full variable domain: SAVISQKPSRDICQRGTSLTIQCQVDSQVTMMFWYRQQPGQSLTLIATANQGSEATYESGFVIDKFPISRPNLTFSTLTVSNMSPEDSSIYLCSVPLSTGGTEAFFGQGTRLTVV.

In this sample, this clone turned up a few times. The V gene is TRBV4-1, the J gene TRBJ1-5, with 8 bases matching TRBD1. CDR3 length: 15 amino acids. Germline V gene sequence: CDR1 MGHRA, CDR2 YSYEKL. Losses at the gene ends were 2 bases for V and 3 bases for J; bases not matched to a gene: 3. CDR3 in amino acids: CASSQSQGDNQPQHF. In nucleotides, the CDR3 is TGCGCCAGCAGCCAATCACAGGGGGACAATCAGCCCCAGCATTTT.

The chain's CDR3 is CAWSVSSWETQYF. Here the CDR3 DNA reads TGTGCCTGGAGTGTCTCTAGCTGGGAGACCCAGTACTTC. The rearrangement joins TRBV30 to TRBJ2-5, with D tentatively TRBD2 (5 bases). This CDR3 has 13 amino acids. The V gene's germline CDR1 is GTSNPN and CDR2 SVGIG (reference sequence). Trimming left V 0 bases short and J 5 bases short, with 10 bases between. Full variable domain (rest looked up from reference TRBV30 and TRBJ2-5): SQTIHQWPATLVQPVGSPLSLECTVEGTSNPNLYWYRQAAGRGLQLLFYSVGIGQISSEVPQNLSASRPQDRQFILSSKKLLLSDSGFYLCAWSVSSWETQYFGPGTRLLVL.

V gene TRBV30 combines with J gene TRBJ1-2; D gene uncertain. The CDR3 is made up of 17 amino acids. Trimming took 1 base from V and 5 from J, leaving 23 bases between them. In germline, CDR1 is GTSNPN, CDR2 SVGIG (reference sequence). The CDR3 nucleotides read TGTGCCTGGAGTGCAAGCTCTCAGGCGGTGGGAATATATGGCTACACCTTC. Its protein is CAWSASSQAVGIYGYTF.

This clone was recorded only once. The gene calls are TRBV27 and TRBJ1-2; D gene unclear. Germline CDR1 MNHEY, CDR2 SMNVEV (reference sequence). V lost 2 bases to trimming and J lost 5 bases, with 12 bases between them. The CDR3 contains 14 residues. CDR3 DNA sequence: TGTGCCAGCAGTTTAACCCGTGAGACTTATGGCTACACCTTC. Translating gives CASSLTRETYGYTF.

The V call is TRBV5-1, the J call TRBJ2-7, with D unresolved. CDR3 length: 16 amino acids. The germline V gene has CDR1 SGHRS and CDR2 YFSETQ. V lost 4 bases, J lost 4 bases, and 21 bases lay in between. CDR3 in DNA: TGCGCCAGCAGCCTTTCGGAAAGGACCCAGACGTACGAGCAGTACTTC. This codes for CASSLSERTQTYEQYF.

The chain employs TRBV9 and TRBJ2-4; 11 bases map to TRBD2. The CDR3 length is 15 residues. Germline V CDR1 and CDR2: SGDLS, YYNGEE. The V gene end was trimmed by 2 bases and the J gene end by 3 bases; junction bases not matched to a gene: 1. CDR3 residues: CASSVTSGGKNIQYF. In DNA, the CDR3 is TGTGCCAGCAGCGTCACTAGCGGGGGCAAAAACATTCAGTACTTC.

This chain joins TRBV7-9 and TRBJ1-2, with D unresolved. The germline gives CDR1 SEHNR, CDR2 FQNEAQ (reference sequence). V was cut by 1 base and J by 4 bases, with 4 bases left in between. The CDR3 consists of 12 residues. For the CDR3, the DNA is TGTGCCAGCAGCTTAGGAGGCTATGGCTACACCTTC. The encoded protein is CASSLGGYGYTF.

The J gene is TRBJ1-2, the V gene TRBV9; tentatively, D is TRBD1 (5 bases). The ends were cut back, 5 bases at V and 0 bases at J, with 11 bases in the middle. Germline assignment: CDR1 SGDLS and CDR2 YYNGEE. This CDR3 contains 14 residues. The CDR3, as DNA: TGTGCCAGCAGGGGGAGGGGAGCTAACTATGGCTACACCTTC. Its protein is CASRGRGANYGYTF.

The chain couples TRBV18 to TRBJ1-2; D might be TRBD1 (6 bases). V lost 3 bases and J 0 bases, leaving 11 bases between the germline ends. The CDR3 has 15 residues. Germline CDR1 and CDR2: KGHSH and LQKENI. CDR3 sequence (DNA): TGTGCCAGCTCACCGGACAGCCAGACTAACTATGGCTACACCTTC. Translation gives CASSPDSQTNYGYTF.

The chain links TRBV7-8 to TRBJ2-7, with 7 bases identical to TRBD1. Losses at the gene ends were 6 bases for V and 2 bases for J; bases not matched to a gene: 13. This CDR3 region has 16 residues. The germline gives CDR1 SGHVS, CDR2 FQNEAQ. The CDR3 sequence is CASRGERGQWPYEQYF. The CDR3 nucleotides are TGTGCCAGCAGAGGGGAAAGGGGGCAGTGGCCCTACGAGCAGTACTTC.

The J gene is TRBJ1-4, the V gene TRBV4-2, with D possibly matching TRBD1 (5 bases). V gave up 7 bases and J gave up 4 bases, with 16 bases separating them. Germline CDR1 is LGHNA and CDR2 is YNFKEQ. This CDR3 has 15 amino acids. The CDR3 loop is CASNGGGVINEKLFF. CDR3 DNA sequence: TGTGCCAGCAACGGAGGAGGGGTCATTAATGAAAAACTGTTTTTT.

The chain combines TRBV7-2 with TRBJ2-7; 8 bases are a match to TRBD1. The CDR3 has 15 amino acids. V lost 1 base and J lost 3; bases outside the gene matches: 5. Germline lookup yields CDR1 SGHTA and CDR2 FQGNSA. The CDR3 bases are TGTGCCAGCAGCTTAGAGCCCACAGGGGGCTACGAGCAGTACTTC. It is translated as CASSLEPTGGYEQYF.

The chain has TRBV6-5 and TRBJ2-2; D possibly corresponds to TRBD2 (6 bases). In germline, CDR1 is MNHEY, CDR2 SVGAGI. Deletions cut 6 bases from V and 1 base from J, with 6 bases between. The CDR3 runs to 13 residues. The CDR3 nucleotides are TGTGCCAGCAGGGGACTGAACACCGGGGAGCTGTTTTTT. Its protein product is CASRGLNTGELFF.

The chain joins TRBV27 to TRBJ2-7; D gene uncertain. CDR1 is MNHEY, CDR2 SMNVEV, per germline (reference sequence). V gave up 2 bases and J gave up 0 bases, with 8 bases separating them. This CDR3 has 14 residues. The CDR3 here is CASSLQASSYEQYF. CDR3 DNA: TGTGCCAGCAGTTTACAAGCAAGCTCCTACGAGCAGTACTTC.

This clone was detected once. This rearrangement joins TRBV6-1 to TRBJ2-2; D is tentatively TRBD1 or TRBD2 (5 bases each). Trimming took off 1 base at V and 6 bases at J, with 9 bases between the two ends. This CDR3 has 14 residues. Looked up from germline, CDR1 is MNHNS and CDR2 is SASEGT. CDR3 bases: TGTGCCAGCAGTGAAGTTGGGGGTCCCGGGGAGCTGTTTTTT. Encoded protein: CASSEVGGPGELFF.

CDR3 DNA sequence: TGCGCCAGCAGGTTTTTCTCAGAGCAGTACTTC. It is translated as CASRFFSEQYF. This chain links TRBV23-1 with TRBJ2-7; no clear D. TRBV23-1 is an open reading frame whose function is uncertain. The CDR3 length is 11 residues. The V end lost 6 bases, the J end lost 7 bases, and 10 bases lay between the germline ends.

This clone was found a few times. The CDR3 spells CASERSNFYNEQFF. The CDR3 DNA sequence: TGTGCCAGCGAGAGGTCTAACTTCTACAATGAGCAGTTCTTC. The chain employs TRBV11-3 and TRBJ2-1; D is undetermined. This CDR3 has 14 residues. Trimming left V 8 bases short and J 3 bases short, with 14 bases between. Germline V gene sequence: CDR1 SGHNT, CDR2 YENEEA.

In its sample, this clone was seen a few times. The chain joins TRBV15 to TRBJ1-4; the match to TRBD1 covers 7 bases. CDR3 length: 16 residues. Germline trimming cut 2 bases from V and 6 bases from J; bases unmatched to any gene: 9. Germline CDR1 and CDR2: LNHNV and YYDKDF (reference sequence). The CDR3 region is CATSRSPDRRDEKLFF. As DNA, the CDR3 is TGTGCCACCAGCAGATCCCCGGACAGGAGAGATGAAAAACTGTTTTTT.

The chain couples TRBV6-5 to TRBJ2-2, with D tentatively TRBD1 (6 bases). Trimming cost V 2 bases and J 4 bases, with 8 bases left between them. The CDR3 runs to 14 residues. The germline V gene encodes CDR1 MNHEY and CDR2 SVGAGI. The CDR3 spells CASSYPDSTGELFF. In nucleotides, the CDR3 is TGTGCCAGCAGTTACCCGGACAGCACCGGGGAGCTGTTTTTT.

The chain uses TRBV15 and TRBJ1-1; no reliable D call. The V and J ends lost 5 bases and 0 bases respectively, with 7 bases between them. The CDR3 length is 13 residues. Per germline, CDR1 LNHNV and CDR2 YYDKDF (reference sequence). CDR3 nucleotides: TGTGCCACCAGCGCCCGGATGAACACTGAAGCTTTCTTT. Amino acids: CATSARMNTEAFF.

Relative to its sample, this clone is large. The chain carries TRBV5-6 and TRBJ1-1; D is perhaps TRBD1 (6 bases). CDR1 is SGHDT, CDR2 YYEEEE, per germline. This CDR3 is 14 amino acids long. V lost 4 bases, J lost 1 base, and 11 bases lay in between. The CDR3 region is CASSKVGGNTEAFF. The CDR3 nucleotides read TGTGCCAGCAGCAAAGTAGGGGGGAACACTGAAGCTTTCTTT. Together with reference TRBV5-6 and TRBJ1-1, the CDR3 gives the full variable domain: DAGVTQSPTHLIKTRGQQVTLRCSPKSGHDTVSWYQQALGQGPQFIFQYYEEEERQRGNFPDRFSGHQFPNYSSELNVNALLLGDSALYLCASSKVGGNTEAFFGQGTRLTVV.

By sample share, this clone is medium-sized (0.01 to 0.1%). CDR3 DNA: TGTGCCAGTAGTATCGCTAGCGGACCCTACGAGCAGTACGTC. Its protein is CASSIASGPYEQYV. This rearrangement joins TRBV19 to TRBJ2-7; 7 nucleotides match TRBD2. J lost 2 bases, V lost 3 bases, and 4 bases had no gene match. This CDR3 contains 14 residues. Germline CDR1 and CDR2: LNHDA and SQIVND (reference sequence).

The chain has TRBV29-1 and TRBJ2-2; possibly TRBD2 for D (5 bases). This CDR3 has 12 amino acids. V was shortened by 4 bases and J by 4 bases, with 7 bases between the two germline ends. Germline CDR1 reads SQVTM; CDR2 reads ANQGSEA. The CDR3 DNA is TGCAGCGTTGTAGAGGGCACCGGGGAGCTGTTTTTT. Protein product: CSVVEGTGELFF.